This TCR beta chain originates from a study of blood T cell repertoires in COVID-19. Under the authors' procedure: How many nucleated cells were present was estimated from reference gene primer amplification. Repertoires were generated with immunoSEQ multiplex PCR, while TCRdb's copy carries only in-frame clones and drops some. V, J and clone size reflect that table, while D and trimming were determined from the DNA. The sample yields roughly 150,000 clones, roughly four fifths seen once. The V and J ends lost 4 bases and 4 bases, in that order; junction bases with no gene match: 10. Per germline, CDR1 SEHNR and CDR2 FQNEAQ (reference sequence). The CDR3 is made up of 16 amino acids.

Input material: peripheral blood. This rearrangement joins TRBV7-9 to TRBJ1-1, with 9 bases that match TRBD1. The receptor comes from a man between 65 and 79 years old with active or convalescent COVID-19. The CDR3 loop reads CASSSGTGFGSTEAFF. The CDR3, as DNA: TGTGCCAGCAGCTCCGGGACAGGGTTCGGAAGCACTGAAGCTTTCTTT.